The present entry profiles one TCR beta chain with its context. Patients underwent thyroid surgery, and none had received any treatment before it. This record belongs to a study of metastatic and nonmetastatic thyroid tumors. Germline-derived CDR1 and CDR2 are MNHEY and SVGEGT. The CDR3 is 12 residues long. Trimming pared 0 bases from V and 3 bases from J, leaving 3 bases between. Using MiXCR, TCRdb re-called clones from the PCR reads. The sample includes approximately 35,000 clones, about a sixth of them seen just once. V and J are TRBV6-2 or TRBV6-3 and TRBJ2-7; D unclear. This TCR came from a male donor with papillary thyroid cancer or a benign thyroid nodule (not recorded which). Some clones in this sample may be carry-over from other donors' samples. The sequenced sample consisted of blood. The DNA of the CDR3 is TGTGCCAGCAGTTACTCGCGCTACGAGCAGTACTTC. This codes for CASSYSRYEQYF.